The 30 T cell receptor beta chains reported below all come from one sample, sequenced in a study of tissue T cells after allogeneic stem cell transplantation. Clones were sequenced by immunoSEQ multiplex PCR, and TCRdb holds only the in-frame ones, with some missing. The sample contains under 25,000 clones, roughly 72% of which appear only once. The sample taken for sequencing was spleen. These receptors were collected from a female BALB/c mouse in good health. For the strain, the MHC haplotype given is H2-d.

On this clone: The genes and germline here are from mouse. The read stops 1 residue short of the end of the CDR3; the missing end is completed from the germline J gene. This chain links TRBV29 with TRBJ1-1; D uncertain. This CDR3 is 11 amino acids long. Trimming removed 3 bases at V and 2 bases at J, with 1 base between. Germline CDR1 and CDR2: MSHET and SYDVDS. CDR3 sequence reads: CASSFNTEVFF. The part of the CDR3 DNA that was read is TGTGCTAGCAGTTTTAACACAGAAGTCTTC. The full variable domain, in which reference TRBV29 and TRBJ1-1 provide the parts outside the CDR3, is DMKVTQMPRYLIKRMGENVLLECGQDMSHETMYWYRQDPGLGLQLIYISYDVDSNSEGDIPKGYRVSRKKREHFSLILDSAKTNQTSVYFCASSFNTEVFFGKGTRLTVV.

As for this clone: Mouse gene names and germline throughout. The CDR3 end lies 1 residue beyond the end of the read and is filled in from the germline J gene. The chain couples TRBV5 to TRBJ2-3; no firm D call. V lost 4 bases, J lost 0 bases, and 11 bases lay in between. There are 15 residues in the CDR3. CDR1 LGHNA and CDR2 YNLKQL come from the germline V gene (reference sequence). CDR3 residues: CASSPHRTSAETLYF. Incomplete CDR3 DNA: TGTGCCAGCAGCCCCCACAGAACTAGTGCAGAAACGCTGTAT.

As to this clone: The gene names given are mouse names. The CDR3 loop reads CGARVGRNAETLYF. The DNA read from the CDR3 is TGTGGTGCTAGGGTCGGACGGAATGCAGAAACGCTGTAT. The gene calls are TRBV20 and TRBJ2-3; D is unresolved. The read falls 1 residue short of the CDR3 end, and the missing part is taken from the germline J gene. Germline lookup yields CDR1 GFQATS and CDR2 STVNSAI. The length of the CDR3 is 14 residues. The V gene lost 1 base and the J gene lost 2 bases, with 10 bases spanning the gap.

As to this clone: Gene names are the mouse ones. The CDR3 end lies 1 residue beyond the end of the read and is filled in from the germline J gene. The chain links TRBV5 to TRBJ1-2, with D tentatively TRBD1 (6 bases). The germline V and J ends were trimmed by 2 bases and 2 bases, with 6 bases remaining between them. Germline V lookup: CDR1 LGHNA, CDR2 YNLKQL (reference sequence). There are 13 residues in the CDR3. The CDR3 protein is CASSQTGNSDYTF. Partial CDR3 DNA: TGTGCCAGCAGCCAAACAGGGAACTCCGACTACACC.

This clone was counted only a few times. Mouse gene names and germline throughout. The read stops 1 residue short of the end of the CDR3; the missing end is completed from the germline J gene. The chain has TRBV19 and TRBJ2-7, with D tentatively TRBD2 (6 bases). The CDR3 consists of 13 residues. The V gene's germline CDR1 is FNHDT and CDR2 SITEND (reference sequence). Trimming removed 5 bases at V and 0 bases at J, with 9 bases between. The CDR3 is CASSRDFSYEQYF. Incomplete CDR3 DNA: TGTGCCAGCAGCCGGGACTTCTCCTATGAACAGTAC.

The count of this clone is one. Gene names are the mouse ones. From the germline J gene comes the end of the CDR3, since the read stops 1 residue before it. This rearrangement joins TRBV17 to TRBJ1-1, with a possible D match to TRBD1 (5 bases). The CDR3 contains 13 residues. Germline CDR1 and CDR2: MNHDT and YYDKIL. Between the trimmed V and J ends, which lost 4 bases and 0 bases, there was a span of 6 bases. The CDR3 protein is CASSKTANTEVFF. Incomplete CDR3 DNA: TGTGCTAGCAGTAAGACAGCAAACACAGAAGTCTTC.

This clone was seen just once. Each gene name is a mouse one. This sample includes further DNA sequences coding for the same CDR3. CDR3 amino acids: CASSIAGGAETLYF. The sequenced CDR3 bases are TGTGCCAGCAGTATAGCTGGGGGTGCAGAAACGCTGTAT. V is TRBV19 and J is TRBJ2-3, with D possibly being TRBD2 (6 bases). The CDR3 extends 1 residue past the end of the read, so its final part is completed from the germline J gene. V lost 0 bases to trimming and J lost 1 base, with 6 bases between them. Germline CDR1 and CDR2: FNHDT and SITEND (reference sequence). The CDR3 contains 14 residues.

A remark on this clone: Gene names refer to mouse genes. From the germline J gene comes the end of the CDR3, since the read stops 1 residue before it. The chain couples TRBV5 to TRBJ2-3; 10 bases fit TRBD2. The V gene's germline CDR1 is LGHNA and CDR2 YNLKQL (reference sequence). Germline trimming cut 4 bases from V and 1 base from J; bases unmatched to any gene: 2. The CDR3 has 15 amino acids. This chain's CDR3 is CASSPGTGGAETLYF. CDR3 DNA, as far as it was read: TGTGCCAGCAGCCCCGGGACTGGGGGTGCAGAAACGCTGTAT.

Of note for this clone: Mouse gene names apply. The read falls 1 residue short of the CDR3 end, and the missing part is taken from the germline J gene. The rearrangement uses TRBV24 and TRBJ1-4, with D tentatively TRBD1 (6 bases). There are 16 residues in the CDR3. Germline V gives CDR1 KGHTA, CDR2 FRNEEI. The ends were cut back, 1 base at V and 3 bases at J, with 12 bases in the middle. The CDR3 reads CASSLCQGRANERLFF. The DNA read from the CDR3 is TGTGCCAGCAGTCTGTGCCAGGGGAGGGCCAACGAAAGATTATTT.

On this clone: Genes here carry mouse names. The read is 1 residue too short to cover the CDR3 end, so that end is filled in from the germline J gene. V and J are TRBV3 and TRBJ2-1; 7 bases are a match to TRBD2. V lost 2 bases, J lost 4 bases, and 5 bases stayed unmatched. The CDR3 consists of 15 residues. In germline, CDR1 is SNHLY, CDR2 FYNGKV (reference sequence). This CDR3 is CASSLWLGEYAEQFF. Incomplete CDR3 DNA: TGTGCCAGCAGCTTATGGCTGGGGGAGTATGCTGAGCAGTTC. Drawing the rest from reference TRBV3 and TRBJ2-1, the complete variable domain is GPKVLQIPSHQIIDMGQMVTLNCDPVSNHLYFYWYKQILGQQMEFLVNFYNGKVMEKSKLFKDQFSVERPDGSYFTLKIQPTALEDSAVYFCASSLWLGEYAEQFFGPGTRLTVL.

Remarks on this clone: Mouse germline and gene names are used. The read ends 1 residue early relative to the CDR3; the germline J gene fills the gap. The V gene is TRBV13-1, the J gene TRBJ2-1; D may be TRBD1 (5 bases). The ends were cut back, 0 bases at V and 6 bases at J, with 10 bases in the middle. The CDR3 runs to 14 residues. Germline-derived CDR1 and CDR2 are NSHNY and SYGAGN. Partial CDR3 DNA: TGTGCCAGCAGTGATGCAGGGATTCTTGCTGAGCAGTTC. Translating it yields CASSDAGILAEQF. The whole CDR3 protein is CASSDAGILAEQFF.

About this clone: Genes and germline come from the mouse. The read ends 1 residue before the CDR3 terminus; that terminus is restored from the germline J gene. The chain has TRBV13-3 and TRBJ2-1; D remains ambiguous. Germline V CDR1 and CDR2: NNHDY, SYVADS. The CDR3 has 12 residues. Trimming pared 4 bases from V and 3 bases from J, leaving 5 bases between. The CDR3 here is CASSYTYAEQFF. CDR3 DNA (partial): TGTGCCAGCAGTTACACCTATGCTGAGCAGTTC.

A remark on this clone: The genes are named according to mouse. The CDR3 extends 1 residue past the end of the read, so its final part is completed from the germline J gene. V is TRBV13-3 and J is TRBJ2-2; the match to TRBD1 covers 10 bases. V trimming: 7 bases; J trimming: 6 bases; junction bases outside the gene matches: 0. The CDR3 has 12 residues. The V gene's germline CDR1 is NNHDY and CDR2 SYVADS. CDR3 region: CASGQGAGQLYF. The sequenced CDR3 bases are TGTGCCAGCGGACAGGGGGCCGGGCAGCTCTAC.

For this clone: Genes here carry mouse names. The DNA ends 1 residue before the CDR3 does, and the rest of the CDR3 is filled in from the germline J gene. This chain links TRBV19 with TRBJ2-5; 11 bases are shared with TRBD2. The length of the CDR3 is 14 residues. Looked up from germline, CDR1 is FNHDT and CDR2 is SITEND (reference sequence). V lost 4 bases and J lost 6; bases outside the gene matches: 4. The sequenced CDR3 bases are TGTGCCAGCAGTCCCGGGACTGGGGGTGACACCCAGTAC. Protein: CASSPGTGGDTQY. The CDR3 reads in full as CASSPGTGGDTQYF.

Concerning this clone itself: The gene names given are mouse names. The sequenced fragment ends 1 residue before the CDR3 boundary, so the rest is inferred from the germline J gene. The V call is TRBV13-1, the J call TRBJ2-4, with D perhaps matching TRBD1 (5 bases). V was cut by 2 bases and J by 1 base, with 5 bases left in between. The CDR3 totals 13 residues. Germline V gene data show CDR1 as NSHNY and CDR2 as SYGAGN. CDR3 DNA (partial): TGTGCCAGCAGTGACAGGGGTCAAAACACCTTGTAC. Amino acid sequence: CASSDRGQNTLY. The CDR3, in full, reads CASSDRGQNTLYF.

Comment on this clone: Gene names follow the mouse nomenclature. Read sequence stops 1 residue before the CDR3 end, and the germline J gene provides the missing end. V usage is TRBV14 and J usage is TRBJ1-4; 9 positions agree with TRBD1. V shed 5 bases, J shed 3 bases, and the junction held 5 bases outside the gene matches. Per germline, CDR1 SGHDT and CDR2 FRDEAV. This CDR3 contains 15 residues. Here the CDR3 reads CASSPGTGPNERLFF. CDR3 DNA (partial): TGTGCCAGCAGCCCAGGGACAGGGCCCAACGAAAGATTATTT.

A word on this clone: Germline and genes here are mouse. Read sequence stops 1 residue before the CDR3 end, and the germline J gene provides the missing end. V gene TRBV31 combines with J gene TRBJ1-4; 8 positions match TRBD1. V dropped 0 bases and J dropped 7; count of bases not matched to a gene: 4. The CDR3 has 14 amino acids. Germline V CDR1 and CDR2: GKSSPN, SITVG. The CDR3 spells CAWSLRQGPERLFF. The sequenced CDR3 bases are TGTGCCTGGAGTCTGAGACAGGGGCCCGAAAGATTATTT. Using reference TRBV31 and TRBJ1-4 for the parts outside the CDR3, the full variable domain is AQTIHQWPVAEIKAVGSPLSLGCTIKGKSSPNLYWYWQATGGTLQQLFYSITVGQVESVVQLNLSASRPKDDQFILSTEKLLLSHSGFYLCAWSLRQGPERLFFGHGTKLSVL.

Details on this clone: Germline and genes here are mouse. The CDR3 is cut off 1 residue early in the read; its end comes from the germline J gene. The V call is TRBV20, the J call TRBJ2-7; D is uncertain. Trimming removed 1 base from V and 4 bases from J, with 8 bases in between. This CDR3 has 12 residues. The germline V gene has CDR1 GFQATS and CDR2 STVNSAI. This CDR3 is CGARATEYEQYF. CDR3 DNA, as far as it was read: TGTGGTGCTAGGGCTACAGAATATGAACAGTAC.

Regarding this clone: The listed genes are named as in mouse. The CDR3 end is not reached by the read, which stops 1 residue before it; the germline J gene fills it in. The rearrangement links TRBV13-3 to TRBJ2-4; the D call may be TRBD1 or TRBD2 (6 bases each). The CDR3 contains 14 residues. Per the germline V gene, CDR1 is NNHDY and CDR2 is SYVADS. The V and J ends lost 0 bases and 1 base respectively, with 6 bases between them. The CDR3: CASSDGGRQNTLYF. CDR3 bases read: TGTGCCAGCAGTGATGGGGGGCGTCAAAACACCTTGTAC.

Comment on this clone: Gene names and germline refer to mouse. The CDR3 region is CASSDVGQANTEVFF. The DNA read from the CDR3 is TGTGCCAGCAGTGATGTGGGACAAGCAAACACAGAAGTCTTC. This rearrangement joins TRBV13-1 to TRBJ1-1; D perhaps matches TRBD1 (6 bases). The read stops 1 residue short of the end of the CDR3; the missing end is completed from the germline J gene. Germline V gives CDR1 NSHNY, CDR2 SYGAGN. The CDR3 sequence is 15 residues long. Between the trimmed V and J ends, which lost 0 bases and 0 bases, there was a span of 9 bases.

This clone was seen only once. The genes are named according to mouse. The read ends 1 residue before the CDR3 terminus; that terminus is restored from the germline J gene. J is TRBJ2-4 and V is TRBV31, with D uncertain. V was cut by 1 base and J by 0 bases, with 2 bases left in between. The germline V gene has CDR1 GKSSPN and CDR2 SITVG. This CDR3 is 12 amino acids long. The CDR3 sequence: CAWSPSQNTLYF. The part of the CDR3 DNA that was read is TGTGCCTGGAGTCCTAGTCAAAACACCTTGTAC.

A few counts support this clone. Gene names refer to mouse genes. The CDR3 goes on 1 residue after the read ends, and that part is filled in from the germline J gene. The rearrangement joins TRBV19 to TRBJ2-7; a weak D match, TRBD1 (5 bases). The V and J ends lost 5 bases and 0 bases respectively, with 9 bases between them. Germline CDR1 is FNHDT and CDR2 is SITEND (reference sequence). CDR3 length: 13 residues. The chain's CDR3 is CASSTDISYEQYF. The sequenced CDR3 bases are TGTGCCAGCAGCACGGACATCTCCTATGAACAGTAC.

A remark on this clone: Mouse germline and gene names are used. The read finishes 1 residue shy of the CDR3 end, and the germline J gene is used to complete it. The chain uses TRBV13-2 and TRBJ1-1, with D tentatively TRBD1 (5 bases). This CDR3 region has 13 residues. The germline gives CDR1 NNHNN, CDR2 SYGAGS (reference sequence). V gave up 2 bases and J gave up 1 base, with 6 bases separating them. The CDR3 bases that were read are TGTGCCAGCGGTGAGAGGGGAAACACAGAAGTCTTC. Translation: CASGERGNTEVF. The CDR3 in its entirety is CASGERGNTEVFF.

Note on this clone: Genes and germline are mouse. Read data end 1 residue before the CDR3 end; the end is taken from the germline J gene. The chain employs TRBV4 and TRBJ2-4; TRBD2 is a possible D gene (5 bases). CDR3 length: 14 amino acids. Looked up from germline, CDR1 is LGHDT and CDR2 is YNNKQL (reference sequence). The V gene lost 5 bases and the J gene lost 0 bases, with 9 bases spanning the gap. The CDR3 is CASSPGLSQNTLYF. The sequenced part of the CDR3 DNA is TGTGCCAGCAGCCCCGGACTTAGTCAAAACACCTTGTAC. The entire variable domain, with the rest obtained from reference TRBV4 and TRBJ2-4, is as follows: ETAVFQTPNYHVTQVGNEVSFNCKQTLGHDTMYWYKQDSKKLLKIMFSYNNKQLIVNETVPRRFSPQSSDKAHLNLRIKSVEPEDSAVYLCASSPGLSQNTLYFGAGTRLSVL.

Only a few counts were recorded for this clone. Germline and genes here are mouse. The CDR3 extends 1 residue past the end of the read, so its final part is completed from the germline J gene. The rearrangement links TRBV13-3 to TRBJ2-2, with a weak D call TRBD1 (6 bases). Germline V lookup: CDR1 NNHDY, CDR2 SYVADS. The V end was cut by 3 bases, the J end by 0 bases, with 9 bases between. The CDR3 totals 15 residues. CDR3 bases read: TGTGCCAGCAGTGGGACAGCAGCAAACACCGGGCAGCTCTAC. Amino acid sequence: CASSGTAANTGQLY. The CDR3, in full, reads CASSGTAANTGQLYF. The full variable domain, its missing parts supplied by reference TRBV13-3 and TRBJ2-2, is EAAVTQSPRSKVAVTGGKVTLSCHQTNNHDYMYWYRQDTGHGLRLIHYSYVADSTEKGDIPDGYKASRPSQENFSLILELASLSQTAVYFCASSGTAANTGQLYFGEGSKLTVL.

For this clone: Mouse gene names and germline throughout. The read comes to an end 1 residue before the CDR3 does, leaving the germline J gene to fill in the end. The chain employs TRBV5 and TRBJ1-1; D uncertain. Germline lookup yields CDR1 LGHNA and CDR2 YNLKQL (reference sequence). This CDR3 spans 13 amino acids. Trimming left V 1 base short and J 5 bases short, with 8 bases between. The DNA read from the CDR3 is TGTGCCAGCAGCCAAGGACAAATTACAGAAGTCTTC. This translates into CASSQGQITEVF. The CDR3 in its entirety is CASSQGQITEVFF.

Concerning this clone itself: Each gene name is a mouse one. The read halts 1 residue ahead of the CDR3 end, with the missing end drawn from the germline J gene. V is TRBV5 and J is TRBJ2-1; no definite D call. Trimming cost V 0 bases and J 3 bases, with 18 bases left between them. Germline lookup yields CDR1 LGHNA and CDR2 YNLKQL (reference sequence). CDR3 length equals 18 residues. Partial CDR3 DNA: TGTGCCAGCAGCCAAGAGATCTCTTCCGGGAAACCCTATGCTGAGCAGTTC. It is translated as CASSQEISSGKPYAEQF. The full CDR3 protein reads CASSQEISSGKPYAEQFF.

This clone was seen a single time. Here the gene names and germline are mouse. The read falls 1 residue short of the CDR3 end, and the missing part is taken from the germline J gene. The J gene is TRBJ1-1, the V gene TRBV16; 7 nucleotides agree with TRBD1. The CDR3 loop spans 15 amino acids. V was clipped by 0 bases and J by 1 base; unmatched bases: 2. From germline, CDR1 is SGHSA and CDR2 FRNQAP. The part of the CDR3 DNA that was read is TGTGCAAGCAGCTTAGATGGGACAGTAAACACAGAAGTCTTC. The encoded protein is CASSLDGTVNTEVF. The whole CDR3 region reads CASSLDGTVNTEVFF.

A word on this clone: Mouse germline and gene names are used. Coverage ceases 1 residue before the CDR3 finishes, and the germline J gene fills in the end. The chain uses TRBV31 and TRBJ2-1; possibly TRBD2 for D (7 bases). The germline gives CDR1 GKSSPN, CDR2 SITVG. The CDR3 contains 15 residues. V lost 0 bases, J lost 2 bases, and 11 bases lay in between. Incomplete CDR3 DNA: TGTGCCTGGAGTCTGGGGGGCGGGGACTATGCTGAGCAGTTC. Translated, it gives CAWSLGGGDYAEQF. The whole CDR3 is CAWSLGGGDYAEQFF.

A single count supports this clone. Gene names are the mouse ones. The sequence runs out 1 residue before the end of the CDR3; the remainder is reconstructed from the germline J gene. The chain has TRBV2 and TRBJ1-1; weak D call: TRBD1 (6 bases). This CDR3 contains 14 residues. In germline, CDR1 is LGHNA, CDR2 YSYQKL. Trimming shortened V by 3 bases and J by 1 base, and 9 bases separated the two germline ends. CDR3 bases read: TGTGCCAGCAGCCACCGGGACAAAAACACAGAAGTCTTC. Translation gives CASSHRDKNTEVF. In full, the CDR3 is CASSHRDKNTEVFF.